This TCR beta chain is drawn from a study of T-cell reconstitution after alpha-beta-depleted transplantation in children. The authors prepared the TCRbeta library with unique molecular identifiers. TCRdb re-called the PCR reads through MiXCR, storing one row per CDR3 protein. This table holds roughly 300,000 distinct CDR3 sequences, around a tenth found once. In regard to this clonotype: Its target is unknown. This may stem from a read error, because a much larger clone lies one nucleotide away.

Germline V gene lookup returns CDR1 SGHNT and CDR2 YYREEE (reference sequence). This CDR3 is 14 amino acids long. The study, taken as a whole, reports: At one year after transplant, newly produced T cells mostly accounted for T-cell counts and diversity.

The TCR originated in a male patient aged 2-10 years who had a stem cell transplant for chronic granulomatous disease, so the T cells may come from the graft donor. Specimen: peripheral blood, collected 180 days after TCRalphabeta/CD19-depleted stem cell transplant. This sequence joins TRBV5-4 and TRBJ1-3; TRBD1 is a possible D gene (6 bases). CDR3 loop: CASTDRSSGNNIYF. The DNA for the CDR3 is TGTGCCAGCACCGACAGGAGCTCTGGAAACAACATATATTTT.